One and the same sample provided the 22 T cell receptor beta chains below, sequenced in a study of T cells in Graves' hyperthyroidism and ophthalmopathy. Amplification targeted TCR beta CDR3 regions from RNA transcripts. Initially, a first-round RT-PCR of the TCR CDR3 employed the HTBI primer set. TCRdb reprocessed the multiplex PCR reads with MiXCR, giving one entry per CDR3 protein. The repertoire holds around 350,000 distinct CDR3 sequences, with 14% as singletons. The source material was blood. The receptors shown here come from a woman aged 30 to 39 with Graves' ophthalmopathy.

The rearrangement links TRBV27 to TRBJ1-5; TRBD1 aligns across 7 bases. The V gene end was trimmed by 5 bases and the J gene end by 3 bases; junction bases not matched to a gene: 4. The CDR3 consists of 14 residues. Germline V gene data show CDR1 as MNHEY and CDR2 as SMNVEV (reference sequence). CDR3 DNA sequence: TGTGCCAGCAGTCGCGGGACAGTCAATCAGCCCCAGCATTTT. Amino acids: CASSRGTVNQPQHF.

This clonotype was picked up many times. The J gene is TRBJ1-2, the V gene TRBV7-3; no definite D call. CDR3 length: 13 residues. Germline V CDR1 and CDR2: SGHTA, FQGTGA. V dropped 5 bases and J dropped 7 bases, with 14 bases sitting between them. The CDR3 sequence: CASSPESGFGYTF. The CDR3 bases are TGTGCCAGCAGCCCGGAGTCGGGATTTGGCTACACCTTC. The whole variable domain, remainder taken from reference TRBV7-3 and TRBJ1-2, is GAGVSQTPSNKVTEKGKYVELRCDPISGHTALYWYRQSLGQGPEFLIYFQGTGAADDSGLPNDRFFAVRPEGSVSTLKIQRTERGDSAVYLCASSPESGFGYTFGSGTRLTVV.

This clonotype was picked up a small number of times. The DNA for the CDR3 is TGTGCCAGTAGCCCCCCGACTGTCACTGAAGCTTTCTTT. The encoded protein is CASSPPTVTEAFF. The chain joins TRBV19 to TRBJ1-1; D gene unclear. The V gene's germline CDR1 is LNHDA and CDR2 SQIVND (reference sequence). This CDR3 has 13 residues. V dropped 6 bases and J dropped 4 bases, with 12 bases sitting between them. The variable domain in full, completed from reference TRBV19 and TRBJ1-1, reads DGGITQSPKYLFRKEGQNVTLSCEQNLNHDAMYWYRQDPGQGLRLIYYSQIVNDFQKGDIAEGYSVSREKKESFPLTVTSAQKNPTAFYLCASSPPTVTEAFFGQGTRLTVV.

Only a few counts were recorded for this clonotype. A read error is likely, as this CDR3 ends without the conserved phenylalanine or tryptophan. The CDR3 protein is CSARVAVKRDNSPLHL. In DNA form, the CDR3 reads TGCAGTGCTAGAGTAGCCGTGAAAAGGGATAATTCACCCCTCCACCTT. The chain employs TRBV20-1 and TRBJ1-6; D call uncertain. V was clipped by 1 base and J by 5 bases, with 15 bases between them. Germline V CDR1 and CDR2: DFQATT, SNEGSKA (reference sequence). This CDR3 has 16 residues.

This clonotype showed up many times. The gene calls are TRBV7-2 and TRBJ1-5; D is ambiguous. This CDR3 comprises 14 residues. The V end lost 4 bases, the J end lost 3 bases, and 10 bases lay between the germline ends. CDR1 and CDR2 (germline): SGHTA, FQGNSA. The CDR3 nucleotides are TGTGCCAGCAGCTCCGGGAGGGCCAATCAGCCCCAGCATTTT. Its translation: CASSSGRANQPQHF.

This clonotype was recorded many times. V gene TRBV6-2 or TRBV6-3 combines with J gene TRBJ1-5; unclear D gene. V lost 0 bases and J 9 bases, leaving 12 bases between the germline ends. The CDR3 has 14 amino acids. Germline-derived CDR1 and CDR2 are MNHEY and SVGEGT. The CDR3, as DNA: TGTGCCAGCAGTTACTCTGGCGGCCCAGGGCCCCAGCATTTT. Its translation is CASSYSGGPGPQHF.

This clonotype was seen at least ten times. CDR3 loop: CASSLSTGYEQYF. DNA for the CDR3: TGTGCCAGCAGTTTATCGACAGGCTACGAGCAGTACTTC. The chain recombines TRBV27 with TRBJ2-7; maybe TRBD1 (6 bases). Looked up from germline, CDR1 is MNHEY and CDR2 is SMNVEV (reference sequence). The CDR3 totals 13 residues. The V end lost 0 bases, the J end lost 3 bases, and 6 bases lay between the germline ends.

The V and J genes are TRBV6-2 or TRBV6-3 and TRBJ1-5; 11 bases fit TRBD1. V was pared by 0 bases and J by 5 bases, with 18 bases of the junction left unmatched. The germline CDR1 and CDR2 sequences are MNHEY and SVGEGT. The CDR3 is 21 amino acids. DNA of the CDR3: TGTGCCAGCAGTTACTCGATATCCTGGACAGGGGGCGCGAGGCCACATCAGCCCCAGCATTTT. Encoded protein: CASSYSISWTGGARPHQPQHF.

V and J are TRBV6-1 and TRBJ1-1; TRBD1 is a possible D gene (5 bases). The CDR3 totals 17 residues. Germline values: CDR1 MNHNS, CDR2 SASEGT. Trimming left V 5 bases short and J 0 bases short, with 19 bases between. CDR3 loop: CASSSGARVNLNTEAFF. The DNA of the CDR3 is TGTGCCAGCAGTTCAGGCGCCAGGGTGAATTTGAACACTGAAGCTTTCTTT.

This clonotype occurred many times. This chain connects TRBV30 to TRBJ2-7, with 7 bases fitting TRBD1. V lost 7 bases, J lost 3 bases, and 12 bases stayed unmatched. The CDR3 has 14 amino acids. The germline CDR1 and CDR2 sequences are GTSNPN and SVGIG (reference sequence). The CDR3 DNA reads as TGTGCCTCGACACAGGGGCAGGGGATCTACGAGCAGTACTTC. This codes for CASTQGQGIYEQYF.

This clonotype was picked up many times. The V and J genes are TRBV20-1 and TRBJ2-3; no firm D call. CDR1 and CDR2 (germline): DFQATT, SNEGSKA (reference sequence). There are 12 residues in the CDR3. V was pared by 4 bases and J by 2 bases, with 7 bases between. The CDR3: CSAKENTDTQYF. The CDR3 coding sequence is TGCAGTGCTAAGGAGAACACAGATACGCAGTATTTT.

This clonotype has a count of ten or more. The chain is built from TRBV20-1 and TRBJ1-1, with D possibly being TRBD1 (5 bases). The ends were cut back, 5 bases at V and 10 bases at J, with 20 bases in the middle. Germline V lookup: CDR1 DFQATT, CDR2 SNEGSKA (reference sequence). The CDR3 has 13 amino acids. The CDR3 is CSAPGGGERIAFF. The CDR3 DNA reads as TGCAGTGCTCCCGGCGGGGGGGAGAGGATAGCTTTCTTT.

The chain is built from TRBV30 and TRBJ2-7, with a possible D match to TRBD1 (7 bases). The germline V gene encodes CDR1 GTSNPN and CDR2 SVGIG (reference sequence). The CDR3 loop spans 11 amino acids. Trimming shortened V by 3 bases and J by 7 bases, and 10 bases separated the two germline ends. CDR3 bases: TGTGCCTGGAGACAGGGGAGGGAGCAGTACTTC. Amino acid sequence: CAWRQGREQYF.

The chain is built from TRBV11-3 and TRBJ2-2, with 8 nucleotides matching TRBD2. The germline gives CDR1 SGHNT, CDR2 YENEEA. With V trimmed by 5 bases and J by 1 base, 9 bases remained unmatched. This CDR3 is built from 17 residues. CDR3 region: CASSPGPGGVNTGELFF. The CDR3, as DNA: TGTGCCAGCAGCCCCGGACCCGGGGGGGTGAACACCGGGGAGCTGTTTTTT. The full variable domain, with the rest looked up from reference TRBV11-3 and TRBJ2-2, is EAGVVQSPRYKIIEKKQPVAFWCNPISGHNTLYWYLQNLGQGPELLIRYENEEAVDDSQLPKDRFSAERLKGVDSTLKIQPAELGDSAVYLCASSPGPGGVNTGELFFGEGSRLTVL.

The table lists this clonotype with many counts. The chain uses TRBV2 and TRBJ2-1; no clear D gene. Germline V gives CDR1 SNHLY, CDR2 FYNNEI. This CDR3 has 12 amino acids. V was shortened by 7 bases and J by 7 bases, with 11 bases between the two germline ends. DNA of the CDR3: TGTGCCAGCACCCCTAAACTTAATGAGCAGTTCTTC. Translation gives CASTPKLNEQFF.

This clonotype was seen a handful of times. The chain has TRBV11-2 and TRBJ1-2; 9 positions match TRBD1. V shed 5 bases, J shed 7 bases, and the junction held 8 bases outside the gene matches. This CDR3 is 14 amino acids long. Germline V gene data show CDR1 as SGHAT and CDR2 as FQNNGV. In DNA, the CDR3 is TGTGCCAGCAGCATCCGGACAGGGGCTGGTGGCTACACCTTC. Protein sequence: CASSIRTGAGGYTF.

This sequence joins TRBV9 and TRBJ2-3; D could derive from TRBD1 or TRBD2 (5 bases each). Germline assignment: CDR1 SGDLS and CDR2 YYNGEE. This CDR3 region has 20 residues. Trimming stripped 3 bases from V and 0 bases from J, with 26 bases between. CDR3 DNA: TGTGCCAGCAGCGGGACCGGAGGTCTAGGGGCCCCTATCAGCACAGATACGCAGTATTTT. Residues: CASSGTGGLGAPISTDTQYF.

About this clonotype: A much larger clone lies one base from this, so it may be a read error. V and J are TRBV28 and TRBJ2-3; TRBD2 might be the D (7 bases). CDR1 is MDHEN and CDR2 is SYDVKM in the germline V gene. Trimming took 5 bases from V and 5 from J, leaving 23 bases between them. This CDR3 region has 17 residues. CDR3 sequence reads: CASSPPRAAGALDTQYF. The CDR3, as DNA: TGTGCCAGCAGTCCCCCGCGGGCGGCGGGGGCCTTAGATACGCAGTATTTT.

About this clonotype: Germline and junction disagree at one end, which may indicate a read error. The chain recombines TRBV2 with TRBJ2-3; TRBD2 matches at 13 bases. The CDR3 has 17 residues. CDR1 and CDR2 from the germline V gene are SNHLY and FYNNEI. The CDR3 here is CASRLAGGLGEGDAQYF. In DNA, the CDR3 is TGTGCCAGCAGACTAGCGGGGGGGCTCGGAGAGGGAGATGCGCAGTATTTT.

About this clonotype itself: A single base separates this from a much larger clone, so it may be a read error. J is TRBJ2-5 and V is TRBV24-1; tentatively, D is TRBD1 (6 bases). The germline gives CDR1 KGHDR, CDR2 SFDVKD. There are 17 residues in the CDR3. V was cut by 3 bases and J by 4 bases, with 20 bases left in between. As DNA, the CDR3 is TGTGCCACCAGTGATCCCTCGACAGGTTCCTACCGAGAGACCCAGTACTTC. This codes for CATSDPSTGSYRETQYF.

This clonotype was counted at least ten times. The V and J genes are TRBV7-6 and TRBJ2-2, with D maybe TRBD2 (6 bases). In germline, CDR1 is SGHVS, CDR2 FNYEAQ. V was cut by 5 bases and J by 4 bases, with 17 bases left in between. The CDR3 is 16 residues long. The CDR3 sequence: CASSPGGTHLTGELFF. The DNA for the CDR3 is TGTGCCAGCAGCCCAGGTGGGACTCACCTCACCGGGGAGCTGTTTTTT. The full variable domain, in which reference TRBV7-6 and TRBJ2-2 provide the parts outside the CDR3, is GAGVSQSPRYKVTKRGQDVALRCDPISGHVSLYWYRQALGQGPEFLTYFNYEAQQDKSGLPNDRFSAERPEGSISTLTIQRTEQRDSAMYRCASSPGGTHLTGELFFGEGSRLTVL.

This chain uses TRBV2 with TRBJ1-1; D unclear. The CDR3 spans 13 residues. Trimming stripped 7 bases from V and 4 bases from J, with 13 bases between. Per germline, CDR1 SNHLY and CDR2 FYNNEI. CDR3 residues: CASTEAGVTEAFF. The CDR3 DNA reads as TGTGCCAGCACCGAGGCCGGGGTCACTGAAGCTTTCTTT.